This entry lists 23 T cell receptor beta chains sequenced from one sample in a study of human T cells and chemical hapten exposure. Specified time point: pre-sensitization, week 0. Treatment noted: therapeutic diphenylcyclopropenone sensitization with weekly scalp DPC. TCRdb re-derived calls from the RACE reads in MiXCR, one entry per CDR3 protein. The sample contains 60,000 to 70,000 distinct CDR3 sequences, roughly 11% of which appear only once. Source: whole blood, taken in connection with sensitization to the hapten diphenylcyclopropenone (DPC). Receptors were obtained from a woman aged 50 to 65 with alopecia areata. Some clones in this sample may be carry-over from other donors' samples.

The DNA of the CDR3 is TGTGCCAGCAGTGGGGGGGTACAGCCAGCGAACACTGAAGCTTTCTTT. Residues: CASSGGVQPANTEAFF. V gene TRBV6-6 combines with J gene TRBJ1-1, with TRBD1 as a possible D gene (5 bases). The CDR3 runs 16 residues. The V gene lost 5 bases and the J gene lost 1 base, with 17 bases spanning the gap. CDR1 and CDR2 from the germline V gene are MNHNY and SVGAGI (reference sequence).

This clonotype was seen many times. This chain's CDR3 is CASSPANTEAFF. Here the CDR3 DNA reads TGTGCCAGCTCACCAGCGAACACTGAAGCTTTCTTT. This rearrangement joins TRBV18 to TRBJ1-1; D remains ambiguous. The CDR3 totals 12 residues. Germline assignment: CDR1 KGHSH and CDR2 LQKENI. The ends were cut back, 2 bases at V and 1 base at J, with 2 bases in the middle.

The chain links TRBV6-2 or TRBV6-3 to TRBJ2-7; the D gene could be TRBD1 or TRBD2 (5 bases each). The CDR3 has 14 amino acids. V dropped 5 bases and J dropped 4 bases, with 15 bases sitting between them. From germline, CDR1 is MNHEY and CDR2 SVGEGT. The CDR3 loop is CASSTDGTRYEQYF. CDR3 DNA: TGTGCCAGCAGTACCGACGGGACCCGTTACGAGCAGTACTTC.

V and J are TRBV30 and TRBJ2-7, with D maybe TRBD2 (6 bases). The CDR3 is made up of 14 amino acids. V shed 3 bases and J shed 0 bases, with 12 bases lying between them. Germline CDR1 and CDR2: GTSNPN and SVGIG (reference sequence). The DNA for the CDR3 is TGTGCCTGGAGCTCCGGGGGAAGCTCCTACGAGCAGTACTTC. It yields the protein CAWSSGGSSYEQYF.

This clonotype was counted many times. CDR3: CASSDRDRDTYEQYF. Here the CDR3 DNA reads TGTGCCAGCAGTGATCGGGACAGGGACACCTACGAGCAGTACTTC. The V call is TRBV2, the J call TRBJ2-7, with 9 bases matching TRBD1. V dropped 3 bases and J dropped 2; count of bases not matched to a gene: 5. This CDR3 comprises 15 residues. Germline CDR1 and CDR2: SNHLY and FYNNEI.

This clonotype was recorded many times. The rearrangement uses TRBV11-2 and TRBJ2-3; D gene uncertain. V lost 3 bases, J lost 6 bases, and 13 bases lay in between. Germline CDR1 SGHAT, CDR2 FQNNGV. This CDR3 has 14 amino acids. The CDR3 bases are TGTGCCAGCAGCTTCGGTACGGTTGGCGATACGCAGTATTTT. This gives the protein CASSFGTVGDTQYF.

This clonotype was picked up a small number of times. The CDR3 region is CASALPGNNEQFF. CDR3 bases: TGTGCCAGCGCCTTACCTGGTAACAATGAGCAGTTCTTC. The gene calls are TRBV7-3 and TRBJ2-1; D unresolved. The CDR3 has 13 amino acids. The germline V and J ends were trimmed by 8 bases and 5 bases, with 13 bases remaining between them. Per the germline V gene, CDR1 is SGHTA and CDR2 is FQGTGA.

The table lists this clonotype with many counts. The chain recombines TRBV7-2 with TRBJ2-1, with 9 bases matching TRBD2. This CDR3 spans 16 amino acids. The trim removed 5 bases at V and 0 bases at J, leaving 5 bases unmatched. Per germline, CDR1 SGHTA and CDR2 FQGNSA. The DNA of the CDR3 is TGTGCCAGCAGCCGTAGCGGGGGAAGCTCCTACAATGAGCAGTTCTTC. It codes for CASSRSGGSSYNEQFF.

There are a few counts of this clonotype. This sequence joins TRBV7-2 and TRBJ2-3; TRBD2 might be the D (6 bases). V gave up 4 bases and J gave up 2 bases, with 16 bases separating them. The length of the CDR3 is 16 residues. Germline values: CDR1 SGHTA, CDR2 FQGNSA. This CDR3 is CASSSSGLHNTDTQYF. The DNA of the CDR3 is TGTGCCAGCAGCTCCTCGGGACTCCATAACACAGATACGCAGTATTTT.

This clonotype was counted a few times. The chain is built from TRBV20-1 and TRBJ2-5, with 7 bases aligning to TRBD2. J lost 4 bases, V lost 0 bases, and 5 bases had no gene match. The CDR3 sequence is 14 residues long. Germline V CDR1 and CDR2: DFQATT, SNEGSKA (reference sequence). The CDR3 sequence is CSARDGGGLETQYF. The CDR3 nucleotides read TGCAGTGCTAGAGATGGCGGGGGTCTAGAGACCCAGTACTTC.

This clonotype has at least ten counts. The gene calls are TRBV18 and TRBJ2-5; possible D gene TRBD2, 6 bases. Germline V gives CDR1 KGHSH, CDR2 LQKENI. The CDR3 spans 16 residues. V was cut by 3 bases and J by 2 bases, with 16 bases left in between. CDR3 sequence reads: CASSPRIGGPQETQYF. The CDR3 DNA follows: TGTGCCAGCTCACCGAGAATCGGGGGTCCACAAGAGACCCAGTACTTC.

This clonotype was counted at least ten times. This rearrangement joins TRBV6-2 or TRBV6-3 to TRBJ2-1; 12 positions match TRBD1. The length of the CDR3 is 17 residues. The V segment lost 5 bases and the J segment 8 bases; nucleotides outside the gene matches: 13. Germline CDR1 and CDR2: MNHEY and SVGEGT. The CDR3 DNA reads as TGTGCCAGCAGTAAATACTCCCGGGACAGGGGGCTTGATGAGCAGTTCTTC. Its translation: CASSKYSRDRGLDEQFF.

The V and J genes are TRBV29-1 and TRBJ2-2; perhaps TRBD2 as D (6 bases). CDR3 length: 12 amino acids. In germline, CDR1 is SQVTM, CDR2 ANQGSEA. The V gene lost 8 bases and the J gene lost 5 bases, with 12 bases spanning the gap. Here the CDR3 reads CSYGRRTGELFF. The CDR3 nucleotides are TGCAGCTATGGGAGGAGAACCGGGGAGCTGTTTTTT.

This clonotype came up many times. J is TRBJ2-1 and V is TRBV29-1, with 8 bases matching TRBD1. After removal of 7 bases from V and 6 bases from J, the junction contained 8 bases not matched to a gene. Germline V lookup: CDR1 SQVTM, CDR2 ANQGSEA. The CDR3 has 13 residues. Here the CDR3 DNA reads TGCAGCGCAAGACAGGGGCTGGCCAATGAGCAGTTCTTC. Protein product: CSARQGLANEQFF.

This clonotype was seen at least ten times. The V and J genes are TRBV4-2 and TRBJ2-2, with 9 bases lining up with TRBD1. J lost 2 bases, V lost 4 bases, and 5 bases had no gene match. Germline loops: CDR1 LGHNA, CDR2 YNFKEQ. The CDR3 loop spans 16 amino acids. For the CDR3, the DNA is TGTGCCAGCAGCCGAGAGGGACAGGGTAACACCGGGGAGCTGTTTTTT. The encoded protein is CASSREGQGNTGELFF.

This clonotype has only a few counts. V and J are TRBV28 and TRBJ1-2, with 7 bases matching TRBD1. J gave up 5 bases and V 6 bases, and 18 bases lay outside the gene matches. The CDR3 covers 17 residues. CDR1 MDHEN and CDR2 SYDVKM come from the germline V gene. CDR3: CASRSPPGTVSYYGYTF. In DNA form, the CDR3 reads TGTGCCAGCAGGTCCCCCCCCGGGACAGTTAGTTATTATGGCTACACCTTC.

This clonotype was counted many times. V gene TRBV29-1 combines with J gene TRBJ1-2, with D possibly matching TRBD1 (6 bases). V was pared by 2 bases and J by 8 bases, with 9 bases between. This CDR3 has 11 residues. Germline lookup yields CDR1 SQVTM and CDR2 ANQGSEA. The CDR3 loop reads CSVETGNGYTF. The CDR3 DNA sequence: TGCAGCGTTGAAACAGGGAACGGCTACACCTTC.

With regard to this clonotype: One junction end disagrees with the germline gene, perhaps due to a read error. V usage is TRBV5-1 and J usage is TRBJ2-7, with D tentatively TRBD1 or TRBD2 (5 bases each). The germline V gene encodes CDR1 SGHRS and CDR2 YFSETQ. The CDR3 sequence is 14 residues long. The CDR3 coding sequence is TGCGTCAGCAGCGGCGCCGGGACGCTCTACGAGCAGTACTTC. Its translation: CVSSGAGTLYEQYF.

This clonotype was observed a handful of times. The rearrangement joins TRBV20-1 to TRBJ1-2, with TRBD1 matching over 8 bases. Germline V gene lookup returns CDR1 DFQATT and CDR2 SNEGSKA (reference sequence). The CDR3 runs 16 residues. With 3 bases clipped from V and 8 bases from J, the junction kept 17 bases outside the gene matches. The CDR3 DNA is TGCAGTGCTAGGGCCACGGTCCAGGGGGCTAAGGGAGGCTACACCTTC. Amino acids: CSARATVQGAKGGYTF.

This clonotype was observed a handful of times. The chain combines TRBV27 with TRBJ1-1, with no clear D. V was trimmed by 3 bases and J by 2 bases, leaving 7 bases between them. The V gene's germline CDR1 is MNHEY and CDR2 SMNVEV (reference sequence). This CDR3 comprises 13 residues. In DNA form, the CDR3 reads TGTGCCAGCAGTTTCGGAGGCAACACTGAAGCTTTCTTT. Protein product: CASSFGGNTEAFF.

This clonotype was found a few times. The rearrangement uses TRBV10-2 and TRBJ2-7, with 12 bases matching TRBD2. CDR3 length: 16 amino acids. V lost 2 bases and J lost 7; bases outside the gene matches: 9. Germline V gene sequence: CDR1 WSHSY, CDR2 SAAADI. The CDR3 DNA sequence: TGCGCCAGCAGTGAGCCCCGGACTAGCGGGGTCTGGGAGCAGTACTTC. This translates into CASSEPRTSGVWEQYF.

This clonotype was picked up a small number of times. The chain carries TRBV7-6 and TRBJ2-5; D unclear. The CDR3 spans 14 residues. With 1 base removed from V and 5 bases from J, the gap between germline ends came to 11 bases. Germline V gene lookup returns CDR1 SGHVS and CDR2 FNYEAQ. The CDR3 DNA reads TGTGCCAGCAGCTTAGTAGCAGCCCGGGAGACCCAGTACTTC. It specifies CASSLVAARETQYF.

For this clonotype: A much larger clone lies one base from this, so it may be a read error. The chain carries TRBV20-1 and TRBJ2-3; TRBD2 might be the D (6 bases). Germline V gene data show CDR1 as DFQATT and CDR2 as SNEGSKA (reference sequence). The CDR3 loop spans 15 amino acids. This CDR3 reads CSAISGATSTDTQCF. The CDR3 DNA reads TGCAGTGCTATTTCGGGTGCAACTAGCACAGATACGCAGTGTTTT.